There are many counts of the clone carrying this TCR beta chain. Its antigen is not identified. These data come from a study of early T cells in non-severe SARS-CoV-2 infection. About the study: Whole-blood bulk RNA, unsorted, was sequenced, and chains were unpaired. Study outcomes and limitations: The matching step, a VDJdb search, favored anti-spike CD8 responses and missed private and CD4 specificities.

Unique molecular identifiers were affixed to single, distinct cDNA molecules. TCRdb analysed the 5' RACE reads with MiXCR anew, one entry per CDR3 protein. The table records roughly 61,000 distinct CDR3 sequences, less than 14% of them present only once. This CDR3 has 14 amino acids. V was clipped by 5 bases and J by 1 base, with 8 bases between them. This receptor was taken from an adult who was a healthcare worker with PCR-confirmed SARS-CoV-2 infection or an uninfected control (not recorded which). Sequenced sample: whole blood. The chain has TRBV12-3 or TRBV12-4 and TRBJ2-2; perhaps TRBD1 as D (6 bases). The CDR3 loop is CASSLRGNTGELFF. The CDR3 coding sequence is TGTGCCAGCAGTCTCAGGGGGAACACCGGGGAGCTGTTTTTT.